The 12 T cell receptor beta chains in this list originate from one sample, sequenced in a study of cytomegalovirus exposure and HLA in healthy donors. Libraries were prepared by immunoSEQ multiplex PCR; TCRdb keeps only in-frame clonotypes and omits some of them. The sample includes roughly 150,000 clones, 85% to 90% of them seen just once. Sequencing was performed on PBMCs. All receptors come from a woman under 30 in good health and CMV-seropositive.

The chain employs TRBV6-1 and TRBJ2-3; possibly TRBD1 for D (6 bases). Germline lookup yields CDR1 MNHNS and CDR2 SASEGT. The germline V and J ends were trimmed by 3 bases and 2 bases, with 9 bases remaining between them. This CDR3 has 14 residues. The CDR3 DNA is TGTGCCAGCAGTGAGGACAGAAACACAGATACGCAGTATTTT. Residues: CASSEDRNTDTQYF.

This clone was recorded a few times. The chain has TRBV5-1 and TRBJ1-1, with no clear D. This CDR3 has 16 amino acids. V lost 0 bases, J lost 1 base, and 13 bases lay in between. Germline V gives CDR1 SGHRS, CDR2 YFSETQ. Here the CDR3 reads CASSLGKGVGNTEAFF. The CDR3 nucleotides are TGCGCCAGCAGCTTGGGAAAGGGAGTGGGGAACACTGAAGCTTTCTTT.

J is TRBJ2-7 and V is TRBV28; no firm D call. The CDR3 sequence is 14 residues long. Trimming pared 2 bases from V and 2 bases from J, leaving 10 bases between. CDR1 and CDR2 (germline): MDHEN, SYDVKM. For the CDR3, the DNA is TGTGCCAGCAGTTTAATAAGCCTTACCTACGAGCAGTACTTC. It is translated as CASSLISLTYEQYF.

V and J are TRBV12-5 and TRBJ2-1; 8 positions agree with TRBD1. Germline lookup yields CDR1 LGHNT and CDR2 FRNRAP. The CDR3 consists of 14 residues. Trimming cost V 7 bases and J 4 bases; bases outside gene matches: 6. The CDR3 coding sequence is TGTGCTAGTGCCATGGACAGGGTATACAATGAGCAGTTCTTC. It codes for CASAMDRVYNEQFF. Variable domain in full (rest from reference TRBV12-5 and TRBJ2-1): DARVTQTPRHKVTEMGQEVTMRCQPILGHNTVFWYRQTMMQGLELLAYFRNRAPLDDSGMPKDRFSAEMPDATLATLKIQPSEPRDSAVYFCASAMDRVYNEQFFGPGTRLTVL.

This clone was detected only once. CDR3 loop: CASNGGTSEIYEQYF. CDR3 bases: TGTGCCAGCAACGGGGGGACTAGCGAAATCTACGAGCAGTACTTC. The rearrangement joins TRBV27 to TRBJ2-7, with 10 bases fitting TRBD2. The V and J ends lost 7 bases and 3 bases, in that order; junction bases with no gene match: 9. The germline V gene encodes CDR1 MNHEY and CDR2 SMNVEV (reference sequence). This CDR3 has 15 residues.

The rearrangement joins TRBV2 to TRBJ2-7, with D maybe TRBD1 (5 bases). The V and J ends lost 6 bases and 6 bases respectively, with 12 bases between them. The CDR3 is 12 residues long. Germline V lookup: CDR1 SNHLY, CDR2 FYNNEI. CDR3 residues: CASRGVVSEQYF. The CDR3 DNA is TGTGCCAGCAGAGGGGTAGTAAGCGAGCAGTACTTC.

This clone was detected once. V and J are TRBV4-1 and TRBJ2-5; maybe TRBD1 (6 bases). Trimming removed 4 bases at V and 2 bases at J, with 17 bases between. The CDR3 is 16 amino acids. Germline CDR1 and CDR2: MGHRA and YSYEKL. The CDR3 region is CASSPGTTASQETQYF. The CDR3 coding sequence is TGCGCCAGCAGCCCCGGGACAACAGCGTCACAAGAGACCCAGTACTTC.

The J gene is TRBJ2-7, the V gene TRBV7-9, with D unclear. This CDR3 is built from 14 residues. V gave up 2 bases and J gave up 6 bases, with 14 bases separating them. Germline CDR1 and CDR2: SEHNR and FQNEAQ (reference sequence). The CDR3 DNA follows: TGTGCCAGCAGCTTAAACTCACTTCAGGCCGAGCAGTACTTC. Its translation: CASSLNSLQAEQYF.

This chain joins TRBV19 and TRBJ1-2; the D gene is possibly TRBD1 (6 bases). The length of the CDR3 is 17 residues. CDR1 LNHDA and CDR2 SQIVND come from the germline V gene (reference sequence). The V end lost 3 bases, the J end lost 8 bases, and 25 bases lay between the germline ends. In DNA, the CDR3 is TGTGCCAGTAGTATCCGAGACAGGCCTTTACCTGCCGAAGGCTACACCTTC. Encoded protein: CASSIRDRPLPAEGYTF.

V gene TRBV6-1 combines with J gene TRBJ2-5; 10 bases are shared with TRBD1. Trimming at V came to 3 bases and at J to 5 bases, leaving 6 bases not matched to a gene. This CDR3 is 15 amino acids long. Germline V lookup: CDR1 MNHNS, CDR2 SASEGT. The CDR3, as DNA: TGTGCCAGCAGTGAGGGACAGGGGTCCCTTGAGACCCAGTACTTC. The encoded protein is CASSEGQGSLETQYF.

The rearrangement joins TRBV30 to TRBJ1-4, with D uncertain. Germline V gives CDR1 GTSNPN, CDR2 SVGIG (reference sequence). The CDR3 spans 13 residues. V was pared by 0 bases and J by 5 bases, with 7 bases between. This CDR3 reads CAWSVAGNEKLFF. The DNA of the CDR3 is TGTGCCTGGAGTGTGGCGGGGAATGAAAAACTGTTTTTT.

The chain carries TRBV5-1 and TRBJ1-3; D is uncertain. The germline gives CDR1 SGHRS, CDR2 YFSETQ. V was pared by 0 bases and J by 0 bases, with 10 bases between. The CDR3 contains 16 residues. CDR3 nucleotide sequence: TGCGCCAGCAGCTTGGAGGTCTGGAGCTCTGGAAACACCATATATTTT. Its translation: CASSLEVWSSGNTIYF.